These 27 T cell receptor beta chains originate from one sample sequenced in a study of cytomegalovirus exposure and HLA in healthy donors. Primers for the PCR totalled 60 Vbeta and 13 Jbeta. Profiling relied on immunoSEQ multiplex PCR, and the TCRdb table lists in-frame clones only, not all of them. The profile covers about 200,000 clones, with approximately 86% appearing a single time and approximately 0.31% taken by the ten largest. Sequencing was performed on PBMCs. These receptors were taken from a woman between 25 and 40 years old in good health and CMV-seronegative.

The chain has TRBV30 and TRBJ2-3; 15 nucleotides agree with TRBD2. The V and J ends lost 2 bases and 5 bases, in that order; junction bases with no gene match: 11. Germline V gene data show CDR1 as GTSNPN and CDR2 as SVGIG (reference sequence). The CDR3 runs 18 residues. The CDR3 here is CAWSPSGLAGGLGDTQYF. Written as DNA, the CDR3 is TGTGCCTGGAGTCCGAGCGGACTAGCGGGGGGGCTAGGAGATACGCAGTATTTT.

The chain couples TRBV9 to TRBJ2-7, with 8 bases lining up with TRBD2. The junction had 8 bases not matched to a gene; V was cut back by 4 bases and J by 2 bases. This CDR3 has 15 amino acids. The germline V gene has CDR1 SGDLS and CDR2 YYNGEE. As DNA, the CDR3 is TGTGCCAGCAGCCCCGGCACTAGCGGTACCTACGAGCAGTACTTC. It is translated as CASSPGTSGTYEQYF.

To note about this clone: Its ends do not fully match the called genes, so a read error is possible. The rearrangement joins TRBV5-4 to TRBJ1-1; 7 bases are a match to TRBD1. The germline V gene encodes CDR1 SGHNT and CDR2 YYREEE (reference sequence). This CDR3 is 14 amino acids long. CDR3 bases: TGCGCCAGCAGCTTGGAGGGGGCCGGTACTGAAGCTTTCTTT. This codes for CASSLEGAGTEAFF.

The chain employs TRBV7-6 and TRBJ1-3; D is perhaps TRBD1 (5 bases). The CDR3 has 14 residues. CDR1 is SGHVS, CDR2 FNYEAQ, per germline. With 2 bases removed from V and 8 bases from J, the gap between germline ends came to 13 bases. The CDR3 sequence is CASSLLGEGDTIYF. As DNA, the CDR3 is TGTGCCAGCAGCTTACTAGGGGAAGGAGACACCATATATTTT. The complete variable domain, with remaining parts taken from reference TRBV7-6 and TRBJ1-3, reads GAGVSQSPRYKVTKRGQDVALRCDPISGHVSLYWYRQALGQGPEFLTYFNYEAQQDKSGLPNDRFSAERPEGSISTLTIQRTEQRDSAMYRCASSLLGEGDTIYFGEGSWLTVV.

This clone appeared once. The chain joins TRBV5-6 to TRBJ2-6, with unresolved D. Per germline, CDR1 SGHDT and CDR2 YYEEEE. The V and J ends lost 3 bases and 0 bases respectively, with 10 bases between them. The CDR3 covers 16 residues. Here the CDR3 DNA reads TGTGCCAGCAGCTACCCTCTCGGCTCTGGGGCCAACGTCCTGACTTTC. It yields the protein CASSYPLGSGANVLTF.

Here the CDR3 reads CASSRTSLHEQYF. CDR3 in DNA: TGTGCCAGCAGCCGGACTAGCCTCCACGAGCAGTACTTC. The gene calls are TRBV28 and TRBJ2-7, with 8 nucleotides matching TRBD2. V shed 6 bases, J shed 5 bases, and the junction held 6 bases outside the gene matches. The CDR3 consists of 13 residues. Germline V gives CDR1 MDHEN, CDR2 SYDVKM.

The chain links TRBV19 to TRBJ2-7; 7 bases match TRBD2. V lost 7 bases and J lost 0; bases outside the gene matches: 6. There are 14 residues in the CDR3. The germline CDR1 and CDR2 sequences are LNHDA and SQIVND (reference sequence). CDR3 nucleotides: TGTGCCAGTAAATATAGCGGGCCCTCCTACGAGCAGTACTTC. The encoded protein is CASKYSGPSYEQYF.

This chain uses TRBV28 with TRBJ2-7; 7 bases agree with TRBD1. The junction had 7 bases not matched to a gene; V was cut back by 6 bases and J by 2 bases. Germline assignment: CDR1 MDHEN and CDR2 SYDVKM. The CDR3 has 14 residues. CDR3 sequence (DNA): TGTGCCAGCAGCTGGGGACAGCACGCCTACGAGCAGTACTTC. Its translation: CASSWGQHAYEQYF. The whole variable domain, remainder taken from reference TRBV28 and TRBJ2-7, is DVKVTQSSRYLVKRTGEKVFLECVQDMDHENMFWYRQDPGLGLRLIYFSYDVKMKEKGDIPEGYSVSREKKERFSLILESASTNQTSMYLCASSWGQHAYEQYFGPGTRLTVT.

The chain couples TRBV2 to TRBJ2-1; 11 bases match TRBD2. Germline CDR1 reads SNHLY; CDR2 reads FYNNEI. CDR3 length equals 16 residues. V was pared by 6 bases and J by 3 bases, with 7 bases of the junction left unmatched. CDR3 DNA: TGTGCCAGCAGCACAAGACTAGCGGGGAACTACAATGAGCAGTTCTTC. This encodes CASSTRLAGNYNEQFF.

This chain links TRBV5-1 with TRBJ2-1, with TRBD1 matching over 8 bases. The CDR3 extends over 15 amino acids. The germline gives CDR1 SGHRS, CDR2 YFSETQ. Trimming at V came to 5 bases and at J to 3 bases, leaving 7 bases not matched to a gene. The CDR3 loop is CASSYDRGDYNEQFF. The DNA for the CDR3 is TGCGCCAGCAGTTATGACAGGGGAGACTACAATGAGCAGTTCTTC.

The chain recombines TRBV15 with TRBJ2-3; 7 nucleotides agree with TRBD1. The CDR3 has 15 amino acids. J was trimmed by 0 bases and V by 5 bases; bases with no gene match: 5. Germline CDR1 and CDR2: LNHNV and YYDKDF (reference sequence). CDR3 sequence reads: CATSQDRTSTDTQYF. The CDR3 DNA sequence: TGTGCCACCAGCCAGGACAGGACTAGCACAGATACGCAGTATTTT.

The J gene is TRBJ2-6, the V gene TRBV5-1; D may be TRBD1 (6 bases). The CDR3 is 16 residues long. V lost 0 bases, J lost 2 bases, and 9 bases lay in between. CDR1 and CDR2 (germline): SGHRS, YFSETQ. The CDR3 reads CASSLDTGPGANVLTF. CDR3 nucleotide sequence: TGCGCCAGCAGCTTGGATACAGGGCCTGGGGCCAACGTCCTGACTTTC.

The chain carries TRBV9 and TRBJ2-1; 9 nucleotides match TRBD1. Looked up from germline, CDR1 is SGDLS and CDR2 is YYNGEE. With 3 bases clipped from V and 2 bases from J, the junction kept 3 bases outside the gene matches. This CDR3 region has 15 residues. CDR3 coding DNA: TGTGCCAGCAGCGCGGGACAGGGAACCTACAATGAGCAGTTCTTC. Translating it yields CASSAGQGTYNEQFF.

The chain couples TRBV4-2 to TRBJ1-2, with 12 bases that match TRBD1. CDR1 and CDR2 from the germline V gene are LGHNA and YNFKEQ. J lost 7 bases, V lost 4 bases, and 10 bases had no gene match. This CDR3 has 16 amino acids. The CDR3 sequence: CASSPETRDRGPGYTF. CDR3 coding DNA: TGTGCCAGCAGCCCCGAAACCCGGGACAGGGGGCCTGGCTACACCTTC.

The CDR3 spells CASSYGLWAEQYF. The CDR3 DNA sequence: TGTGCCAGCAGTTACGGCCTCTGGGCCGAGCAGTACTTC. The chain couples TRBV6-5 to TRBJ2-7; D remains ambiguous. From germline, CDR1 is MNHEY and CDR2 SVGAGI. The V gene lost 2 bases and the J gene lost 6 bases, with 11 bases spanning the gap. This CDR3 contains 13 residues.

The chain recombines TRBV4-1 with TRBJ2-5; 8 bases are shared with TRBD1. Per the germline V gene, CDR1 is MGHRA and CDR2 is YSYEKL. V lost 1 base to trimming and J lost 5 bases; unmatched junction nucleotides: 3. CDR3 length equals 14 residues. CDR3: CASSQGAGGETQYF. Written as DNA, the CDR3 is TGCGCCAGCAGCCAAGGAGCAGGGGGCGAGACCCAGTACTTC.

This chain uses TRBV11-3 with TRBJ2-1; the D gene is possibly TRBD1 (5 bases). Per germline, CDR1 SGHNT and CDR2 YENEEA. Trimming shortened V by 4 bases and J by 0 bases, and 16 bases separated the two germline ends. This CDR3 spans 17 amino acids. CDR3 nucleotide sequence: TGTGCCAGCAGCTATGATGCAGGGCCGAGCTCCTACAATGAGCAGTTCTTC. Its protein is CASSYDAGPSSYNEQFF.

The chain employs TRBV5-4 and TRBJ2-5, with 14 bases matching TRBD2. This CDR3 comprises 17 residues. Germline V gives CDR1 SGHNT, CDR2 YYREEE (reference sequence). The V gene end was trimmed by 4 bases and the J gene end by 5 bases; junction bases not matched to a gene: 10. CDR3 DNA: TGTGCCAGCAGCCCCGGGACTAGCGGGGGTAGGAGGGAGACCCAGTACTTC. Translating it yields CASSPGTSGGRRETQYF.

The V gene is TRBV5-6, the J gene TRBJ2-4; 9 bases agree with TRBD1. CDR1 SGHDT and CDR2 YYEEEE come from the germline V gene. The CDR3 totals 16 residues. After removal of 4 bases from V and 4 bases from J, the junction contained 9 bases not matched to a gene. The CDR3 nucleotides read TGTGCCAGCAGCCGAACCGGGACAGGGTCTAAAAACATTCAGTACTTC. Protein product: CASSRTGTGSKNIQYF.

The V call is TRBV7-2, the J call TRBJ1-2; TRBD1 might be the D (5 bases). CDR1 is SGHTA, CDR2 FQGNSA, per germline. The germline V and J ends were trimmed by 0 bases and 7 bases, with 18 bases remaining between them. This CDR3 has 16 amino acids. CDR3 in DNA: TGTGCCAGCAGCTTAGCGCTGGACATTCACCCTGGTGGCTACACCTTC. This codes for CASSLALDIHPGGYTF. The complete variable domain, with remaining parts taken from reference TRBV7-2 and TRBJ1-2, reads GAGVSQSPSNKVTEKGKDVELRCDPISGHTALYWYRQSLGQGLEFLIYFQGNSAPDKSGLPSDRFSAERTGGSVSTLTIQRTQQEDSAVYLCASSLALDIHPGGYTFGSGTRLTVV.

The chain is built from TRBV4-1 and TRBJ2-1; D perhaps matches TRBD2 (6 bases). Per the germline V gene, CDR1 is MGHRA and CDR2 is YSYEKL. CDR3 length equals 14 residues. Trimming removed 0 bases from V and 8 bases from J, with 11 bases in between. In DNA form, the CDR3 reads TGCGCCAGCAGCCAAGAAGGAGGGTTCCATGAGCAGTTCTTC. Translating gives CASSQEGGFHEQFF.

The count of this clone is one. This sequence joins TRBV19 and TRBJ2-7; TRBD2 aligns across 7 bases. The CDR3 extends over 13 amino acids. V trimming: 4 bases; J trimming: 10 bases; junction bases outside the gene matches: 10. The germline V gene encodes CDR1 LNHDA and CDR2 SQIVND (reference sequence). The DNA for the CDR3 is TGTGCCAGTAGTACTCCCCCAGCGGGACTACAGTACTTC. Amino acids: CASSTPPAGLQYF.

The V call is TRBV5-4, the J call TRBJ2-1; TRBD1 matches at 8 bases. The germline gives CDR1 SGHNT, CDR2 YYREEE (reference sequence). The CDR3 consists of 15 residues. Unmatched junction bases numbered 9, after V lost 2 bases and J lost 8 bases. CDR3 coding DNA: TGTGCCAGCAGCTTCTTCCCGGGACAGGAATATGAGCAGTTCTTC. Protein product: CASSFFPGQEYEQFF. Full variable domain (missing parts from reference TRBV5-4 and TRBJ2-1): ETGVTQSPTHLIKTRGQQVTLRCSSQSGHNTVSWYQQALGQGPQFIFQYYREEENGRGNFPPRFSGLQFPNYSSELNVNALELDDSALYLCASSFFPGQEYEQFFGPGTRLTVL.

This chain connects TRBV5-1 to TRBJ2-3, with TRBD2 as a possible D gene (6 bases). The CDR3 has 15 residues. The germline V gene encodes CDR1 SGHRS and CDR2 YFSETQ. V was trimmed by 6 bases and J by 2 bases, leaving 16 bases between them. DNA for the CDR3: TGCGCCAGCAAGGGCGGCGGGGTGATCACAGATACGCAGTATTTT. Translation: CASKGGGVITDTQYF.

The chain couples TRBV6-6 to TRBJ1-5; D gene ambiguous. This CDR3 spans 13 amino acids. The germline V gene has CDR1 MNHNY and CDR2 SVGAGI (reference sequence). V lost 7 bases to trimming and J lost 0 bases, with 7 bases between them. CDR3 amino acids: CASTRDSNQPQHF. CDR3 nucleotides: TGTGCCAGCACACGGGATAGCAATCAGCCCCAGCATTTT.

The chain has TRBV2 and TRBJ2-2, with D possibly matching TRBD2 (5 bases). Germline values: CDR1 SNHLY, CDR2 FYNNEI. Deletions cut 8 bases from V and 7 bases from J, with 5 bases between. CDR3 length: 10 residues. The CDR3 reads CASEGGELFF. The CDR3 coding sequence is TGTGCCAGCGAGGGCGGGGAGCTGTTTTTT.

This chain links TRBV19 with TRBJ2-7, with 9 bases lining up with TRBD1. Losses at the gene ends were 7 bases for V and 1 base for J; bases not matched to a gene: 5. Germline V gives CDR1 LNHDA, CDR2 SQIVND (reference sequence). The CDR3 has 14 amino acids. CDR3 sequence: CASKGQGTSYEQYF. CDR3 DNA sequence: TGTGCCAGTAAGGGACAGGGTACATCCTACGAGCAGTACTTC.